This TCR beta chain was found in a study of blood T cell repertoires in COVID-19. On the study more broadly: Researchers got acute and convalescent COVID-19 samples from the United States, Italy and Spain. T cells, B-cell-depleted T cells, or PBMCs supplied cDNA or gDNA.

Source study methods: Amplification from reference gene primers served as the basis for estimated nucleated cell counts. Assay used: immunoSEQ multiplex PCR; TCRdb lists only in-frame clones, some missing. That table gives V, J and clone size, and the DNA gave D and trimming. The sample lists about 190,000 clones; approximately 91% were seen once. Per the germline V gene, CDR1 is LNHNV and CDR2 is YYDKDF (reference sequence). The CDR3 consists of 15 residues. The trim removed 4 bases at V and 2 bases at J, leaving 8 bases unmatched. Sequences were obtained from peripheral blood. The chain employs TRBV15 and TRBJ2-7, with 7 bases fitting TRBD2. The sequence was obtained from a middle-aged woman who had recovered from COVID-19. CDR3 sequence reads: CATSIDREVAYEQYF. CDR3 nucleotides: TGTGCCACCAGCATTGACCGGGAGGTAGCCTACGAGCAGTACTTC.